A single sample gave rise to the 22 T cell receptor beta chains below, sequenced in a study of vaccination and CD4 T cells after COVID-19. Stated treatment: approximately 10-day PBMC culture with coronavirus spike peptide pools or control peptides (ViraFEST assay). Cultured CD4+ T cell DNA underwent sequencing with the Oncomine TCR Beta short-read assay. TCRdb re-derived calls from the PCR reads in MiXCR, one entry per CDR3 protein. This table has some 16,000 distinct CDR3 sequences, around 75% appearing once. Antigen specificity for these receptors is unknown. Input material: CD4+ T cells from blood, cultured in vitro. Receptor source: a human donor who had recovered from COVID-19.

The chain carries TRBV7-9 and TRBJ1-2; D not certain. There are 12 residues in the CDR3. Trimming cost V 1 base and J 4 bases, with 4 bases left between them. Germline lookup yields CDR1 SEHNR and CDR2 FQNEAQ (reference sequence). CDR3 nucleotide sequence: TGTGCCAGCAGCTTAGTACCCTATGGCTACACCTTC. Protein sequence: CASSLVPYGYTF.

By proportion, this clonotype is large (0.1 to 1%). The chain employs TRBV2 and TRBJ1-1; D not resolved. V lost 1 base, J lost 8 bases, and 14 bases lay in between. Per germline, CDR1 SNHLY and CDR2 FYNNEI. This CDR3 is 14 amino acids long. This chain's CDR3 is CASSEGQAIREAFF. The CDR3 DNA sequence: TGTGCCAGCAGTGAAGGGCAGGCTATAAGGGAAGCTTTCTTT.

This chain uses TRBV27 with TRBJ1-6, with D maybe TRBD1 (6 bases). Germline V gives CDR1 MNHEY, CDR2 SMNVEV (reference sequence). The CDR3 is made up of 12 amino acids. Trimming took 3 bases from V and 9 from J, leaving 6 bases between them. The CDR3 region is CASSFRGSPLHF. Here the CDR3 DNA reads TGTGCCAGCAGTTTCAGGGGTTCACCCCTCCACTTT.

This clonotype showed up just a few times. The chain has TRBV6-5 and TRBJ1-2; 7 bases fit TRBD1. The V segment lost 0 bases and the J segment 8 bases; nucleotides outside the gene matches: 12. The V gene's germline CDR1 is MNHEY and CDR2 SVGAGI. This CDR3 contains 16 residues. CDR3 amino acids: CASSYSRRMTGRGYTF. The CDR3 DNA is TGTGCCAGCAGTTACTCGAGAAGGATGACAGGGAGGGGCTACACCTTC.

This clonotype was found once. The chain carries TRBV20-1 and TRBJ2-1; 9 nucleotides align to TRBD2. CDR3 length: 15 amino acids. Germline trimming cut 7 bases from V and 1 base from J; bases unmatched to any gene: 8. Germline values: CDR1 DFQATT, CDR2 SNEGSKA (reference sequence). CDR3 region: CSELAGVGSYNEQFF. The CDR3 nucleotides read TGCAGTGAATTAGCGGGAGTGGGGTCCTACAATGAGCAGTTCTTC.

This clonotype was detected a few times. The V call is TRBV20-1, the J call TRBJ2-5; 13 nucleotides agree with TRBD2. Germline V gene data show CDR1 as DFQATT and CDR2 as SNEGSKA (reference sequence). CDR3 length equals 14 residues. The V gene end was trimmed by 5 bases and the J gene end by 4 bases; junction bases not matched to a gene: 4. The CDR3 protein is CSAPLAGGLETQYF. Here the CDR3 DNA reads TGCAGTGCTCCACTAGCGGGGGGGCTAGAGACCCAGTACTTC.

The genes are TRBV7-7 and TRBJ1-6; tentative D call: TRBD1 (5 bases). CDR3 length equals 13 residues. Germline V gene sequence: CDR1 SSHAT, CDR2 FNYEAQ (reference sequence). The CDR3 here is CASSEGEGSPLHF. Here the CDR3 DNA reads TGTGCTAGCTCTGAAGGGGAAGGGTCACCCCTCCACTTT.

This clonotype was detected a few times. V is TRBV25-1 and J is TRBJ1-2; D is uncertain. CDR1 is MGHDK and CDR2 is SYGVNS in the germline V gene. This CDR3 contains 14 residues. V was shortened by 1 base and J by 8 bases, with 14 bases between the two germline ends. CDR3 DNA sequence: TGTGCCAGCAGTGAATCCGGGAGCGTTGGGGGCTACACCTTC. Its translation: CASSESGSVGGYTF.

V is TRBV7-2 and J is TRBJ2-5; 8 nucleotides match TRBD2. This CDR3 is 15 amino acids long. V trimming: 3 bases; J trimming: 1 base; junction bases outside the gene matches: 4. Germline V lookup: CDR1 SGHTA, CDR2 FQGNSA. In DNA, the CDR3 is TGTGCCAGCAGCTTCGTCGGGGGGGGCCAAGAGACCCAGTACTTC. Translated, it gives CASSFVGGGQETQYF.

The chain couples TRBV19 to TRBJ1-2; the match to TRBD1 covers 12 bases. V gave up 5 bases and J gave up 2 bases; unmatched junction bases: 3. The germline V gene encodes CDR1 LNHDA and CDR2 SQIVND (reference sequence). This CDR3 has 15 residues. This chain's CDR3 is CASSAGTGGNYGYTF. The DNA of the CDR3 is TGTGCCAGTAGTGCCGGGACAGGGGGCAACTATGGCTACACCTTC.

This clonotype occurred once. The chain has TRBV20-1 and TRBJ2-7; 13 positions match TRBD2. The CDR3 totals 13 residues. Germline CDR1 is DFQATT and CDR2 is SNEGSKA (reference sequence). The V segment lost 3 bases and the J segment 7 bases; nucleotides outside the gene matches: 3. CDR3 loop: CSASRLAGGEQYF. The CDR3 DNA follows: TGCAGTGCTAGTCGACTAGCGGGAGGTGAGCAGTACTTC.

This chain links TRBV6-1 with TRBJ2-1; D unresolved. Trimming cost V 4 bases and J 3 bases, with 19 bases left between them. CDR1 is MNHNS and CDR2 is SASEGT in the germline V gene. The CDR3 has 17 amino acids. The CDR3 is CASSASTSASIYNEQFF. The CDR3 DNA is TGTGCCAGCAGTGCGTCCACGAGCGCGTCGATCTACAATGAGCAGTTCTTC.

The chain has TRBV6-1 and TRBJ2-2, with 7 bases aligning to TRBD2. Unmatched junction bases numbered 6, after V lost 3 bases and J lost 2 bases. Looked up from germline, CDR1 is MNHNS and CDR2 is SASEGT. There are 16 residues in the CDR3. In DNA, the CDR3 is TGTGCCAGCAGTGATTGGGGACTAAGAAACACCGGGGAGCTGTTTTTT. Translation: CASSDWGLRNTGELFF.

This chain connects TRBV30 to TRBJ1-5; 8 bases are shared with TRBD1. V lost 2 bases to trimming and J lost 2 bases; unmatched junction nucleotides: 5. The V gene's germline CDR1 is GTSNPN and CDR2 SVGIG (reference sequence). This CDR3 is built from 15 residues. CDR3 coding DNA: TGTGCCTGGAGTCGAGGACAGGGAGGCAATCAGCCCCAGCATTTT. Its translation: CAWSRGQGGNQPQHF.

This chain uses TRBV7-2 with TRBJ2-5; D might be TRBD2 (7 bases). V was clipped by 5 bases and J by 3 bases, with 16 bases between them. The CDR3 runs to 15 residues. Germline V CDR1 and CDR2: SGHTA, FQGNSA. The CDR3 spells CASSPVRGGEETQYF. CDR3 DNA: TGTGCCAGCAGCCCAGTAAGGGGGGGTGAAGAGACCCAGTACTTC.

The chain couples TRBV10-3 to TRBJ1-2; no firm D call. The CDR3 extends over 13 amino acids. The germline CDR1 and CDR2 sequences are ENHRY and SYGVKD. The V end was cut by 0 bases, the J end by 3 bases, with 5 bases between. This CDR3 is CAISESTDYGYTF. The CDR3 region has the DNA TGTGCCATCAGTGAGTCAACGGACTATGGCTACACCTTC.

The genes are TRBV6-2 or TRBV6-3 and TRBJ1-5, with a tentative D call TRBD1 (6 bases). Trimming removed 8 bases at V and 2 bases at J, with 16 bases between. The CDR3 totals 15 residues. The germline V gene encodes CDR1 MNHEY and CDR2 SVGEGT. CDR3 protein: CASWGGGAGNQPQHF. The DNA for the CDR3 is TGTGCCAGCTGGGGCGGGGGCGCCGGCAATCAGCCCCAGCATTTT.

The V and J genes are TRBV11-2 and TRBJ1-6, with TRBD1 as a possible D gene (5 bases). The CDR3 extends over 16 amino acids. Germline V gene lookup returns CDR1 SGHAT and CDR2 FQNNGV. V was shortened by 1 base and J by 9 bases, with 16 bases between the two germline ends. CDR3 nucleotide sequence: TGTGCCAGCAGCTTAGTAACAGGACCTCGGGGTTCACCCCTCCACTTT. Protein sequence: CASSLVTGPRGSPLHF. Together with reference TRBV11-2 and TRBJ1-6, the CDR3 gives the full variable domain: EAGVAQSPRYKIIEKRQSVAFWCNPISGHATLYWYQQILGQGPKLLIQFQNNGVVDDSQLPKDRFSAERLKGVDSTLKIQPAKLEDSAVYLCASSLVTGPRGSPLHFGNGTRLTVT.

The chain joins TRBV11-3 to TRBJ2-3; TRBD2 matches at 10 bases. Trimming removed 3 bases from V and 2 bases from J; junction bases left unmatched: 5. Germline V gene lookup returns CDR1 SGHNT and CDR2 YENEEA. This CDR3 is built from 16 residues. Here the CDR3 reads CASSLAGTSATDTQYF. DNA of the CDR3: TGTGCCAGCAGCTTGGCCGGGACTAGCGCCACAGATACGCAGTATTTT.

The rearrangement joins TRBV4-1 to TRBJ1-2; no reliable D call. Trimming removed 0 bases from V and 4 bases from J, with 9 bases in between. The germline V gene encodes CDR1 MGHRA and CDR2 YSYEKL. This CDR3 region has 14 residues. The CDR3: CASSQDPGFYGYTF. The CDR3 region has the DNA TGCGCCAGCAGCCAAGATCCGGGATTCTATGGCTACACCTTC.

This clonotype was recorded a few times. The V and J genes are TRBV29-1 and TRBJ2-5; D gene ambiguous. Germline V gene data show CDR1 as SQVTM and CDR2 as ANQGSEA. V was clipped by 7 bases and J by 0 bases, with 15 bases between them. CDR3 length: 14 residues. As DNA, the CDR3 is TGCAGCGCTACACCACCGACCGACCAAGAGACCCAGTACTTC. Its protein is CSATPPTDQETQYF.

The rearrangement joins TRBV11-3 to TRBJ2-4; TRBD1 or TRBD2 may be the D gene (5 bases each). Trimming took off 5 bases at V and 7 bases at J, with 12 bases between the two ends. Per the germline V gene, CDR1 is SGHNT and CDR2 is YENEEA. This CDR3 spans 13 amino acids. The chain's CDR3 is CASSPGTRNIQYF. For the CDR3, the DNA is TGTGCCAGCAGCCCTGGGACCCGGAACATTCAGTACTTC.